The 28 T cell receptor beta chains presented below share a single source sample, sequenced in a study of cytomegalovirus exposure and HLA in healthy donors. The primer mix had 60 Vbeta and 13 Jbeta primers. Generated by immunoSEQ multiplex PCR, the TCRdb table keeps only in-frame clones and is missing some. This sample has under 200,000 clones; approximately 79% occur once, and the top ten carry about 1.3%. The sequenced material came from PBMCs. These receptors all stem from a man aged 60 to 69 in good health and CMV-seronegative.

The chain links TRBV6-1 to TRBJ2-2, with 8 positions matching TRBD1. The CDR3 is 15 amino acids. After removal of 2 bases from V and 5 bases from J, the junction contained 4 bases not matched to a gene. Germline loops: CDR1 MNHNS, CDR2 SASEGT. In DNA, the CDR3 is TGTGCCAGCAGTGAATTAGACAGGGGTACCGGGGAGCTGTTTTTT. Its translation: CASSELDRGTGELFF.

The genes are TRBV29-1 and TRBJ2-1; D uncertain. The V end lost 7 bases, the J end lost 2 bases, and 12 bases lay between the germline ends. CDR1 is SQVTM, CDR2 ANQGSEA, per germline. This CDR3 region has 13 residues. The CDR3 nucleotides are TGCAGCGCGCAGCCTAGTACCTACAATGAGCAGTTCTTC. The encoded protein is CSAQPSTYNEQFF.

The CDR3 loop is CASRGTGNTEAFF. As DNA, the CDR3 is TGTGCCAGCAGGGGGACAGGGAACACTGAAGCTTTCTTT. V and J are TRBV6-5 and TRBJ1-1, with 8 nucleotides matching TRBD1. The trim removed 6 bases at V and 1 base at J, leaving 1 base unmatched. Germline V gives CDR1 MNHEY, CDR2 SVGAGI. The CDR3 spans 13 residues.

V and J are TRBV10-1 and TRBJ2-7, with D possibly being TRBD2 (6 bases). Germline assignment: CDR1 WNHNN and CDR2 SYGVQD (reference sequence). The CDR3 length is 13 residues. The ends were cut back, 2 bases at V and 4 bases at J, with 9 bases in the middle. This CDR3 reads CASSEGTEYEQYF. CDR3 bases: TGCGCCAGCAGTGAGGGGACTGAATACGAGCAGTACTTC.

The chain couples TRBV28 to TRBJ2-1; a weak D match, TRBD2 (7 bases). CDR3 length equals 16 residues. CDR1 is MDHEN and CDR2 is SYDVKM in the germline V gene. V was cut by 7 bases and J by 3 bases, with 19 bases left in between. This CDR3 is CASTPGGASGYNEQFF. DNA of the CDR3: TGTGCCAGCACCCCTGGGGGGGCTAGCGGCTACAATGAGCAGTTCTTC.

The rearrangement joins TRBV30 to TRBJ2-5; possibly TRBD2 for D (5 bases). V was cut by 1 base and J by 2 bases, with 14 bases left in between. The CDR3 covers 15 residues. Germline values: CDR1 GTSNPN, CDR2 SVGIG (reference sequence). The CDR3 reads CAWSGGLSFQETQYF. The CDR3 DNA reads TGTGCCTGGAGTGGTGGACTGAGCTTTCAAGAGACCCAGTACTTC.

This chain uses TRBV27 with TRBJ1-2, with 10 bases lining up with TRBD1. CDR3 length equals 14 residues. CDR1 is MNHEY and CDR2 is SMNVEV in the germline V gene (reference sequence). Trimming removed 5 bases from V and 8 bases from J; junction bases left unmatched: 8. The CDR3 spells CASSLTGTGAGYTF. For the CDR3, the DNA is TGTGCCAGCAGTCTCACCGGGACAGGGGCCGGCTACACCTTC.

The V call is TRBV19, the J call TRBJ2-6; D is undetermined. Germline CDR1 LNHDA, CDR2 SQIVND (reference sequence). The CDR3 is 16 residues long. V lost 7 bases to trimming and J lost 4 bases, with 17 bases between them. CDR3 in DNA: TGTGCCAGTACCATATCGCGGCTATCCGGGGCCAACGTCCTGACTTTC. Residues: CASTISRLSGANVLTF.

The gene calls are TRBV7-2 and TRBJ2-7; D is perhaps TRBD1 (5 bases). This CDR3 region has 15 residues. V was cut by 1 base and J by 2 bases, with 12 bases left in between. CDR1 is SGHTA, CDR2 FQGNSA, per germline. Here the CDR3 DNA reads TGTGCCAGCAGCTTAGATAGGGGCGCGACCTACGAGCAGTACTTC. This codes for CASSLDRGATYEQYF.

This clone has more than one count but fewer than ten. The V call is TRBV6-1, the J call TRBJ1-3; D ambiguous. CDR1 and CDR2 from the germline V gene are MNHNS and SASEGT. CDR3 length: 15 residues. V was clipped by 4 bases and J by 0 bases, with 10 bases between them. The CDR3 region has the DNA TGTGCCAGCAGTGGAGCGGTCAGCTCTGGAAACACCATATATTTT. Translating gives CASSGAVSSGNTIYF.

The V and J genes are TRBV9 and TRBJ1-6; tentatively, D is TRBD1 (6 bases). Trimming pared 0 bases from V and 7 bases from J, leaving 14 bases between. Germline V gene sequence: CDR1 SGDLS, CDR2 YYNGEE. CDR3 size: 16 residues. The CDR3 coding sequence is TGTGCCAGCAGCGTAGATCCCTACAGGGCAAATTCACCCCTCCACTTT. Its translation: CASSVDPYRANSPLHF.

The rearrangement links TRBV19 to TRBJ2-1; 7 bases align to TRBD1. Trimming took 4 bases from V and 2 from J; bases not matched to a gene: 5. This CDR3 region has 15 residues. Germline CDR1 LNHDA, CDR2 SQIVND (reference sequence). This chain's CDR3 is CASSTDRATYNEQFF. The CDR3 DNA reads TGTGCCAGTAGTACCGACAGGGCCACCTACAATGAGCAGTTCTTC.

This chain links TRBV5-1 with TRBJ1-3; D possibly corresponds to TRBD1 (5 bases). Germline V gene sequence: CDR1 SGHRS, CDR2 YFSETQ. This CDR3 comprises 13 residues. Deletions cut 7 bases from V and 0 bases from J, with 8 bases between. In DNA, the CDR3 is TGCGCCAGCGCTCAGGGCTCTGGAAACACCATATATTTT. This sequence encodes CASAQGSGNTIYF.

The V gene is TRBV19, the J gene TRBJ2-7; D gene ambiguous. The length of the CDR3 is 13 residues. The ends were cut back, 5 bases at V and 6 bases at J, with 14 bases in the middle. In germline, CDR1 is LNHDA, CDR2 SQIVND (reference sequence). CDR3 bases: TGTGCCAGTAGTCCCCGCGGAGCCGGCGAGCAGTACTTC. Residues: CASSPRGAGEQYF.

The gene calls are TRBV6-1 and TRBJ2-3, with 10 bases identical to TRBD2. Germline V gene sequence: CDR1 MNHNS, CDR2 SASEGT. This CDR3 contains 16 residues. Germline trimming cut 4 bases from V and 4 bases from J; bases unmatched to any gene: 8. The CDR3 DNA sequence: TGTGCCAGCAGTGTAATCGTAGCGGGAGGTGCAGATACGCAGTATTTT. It is translated as CASSVIVAGGADTQYF.

J is TRBJ2-7 and V is TRBV6-5; TRBD1 matches at 10 bases. Germline V gene data show CDR1 as MNHEY and CDR2 as SVGAGI. The CDR3 consists of 15 residues. Trimming at V came to 6 bases and at J to 0 bases, leaving 5 bases not matched to a gene. The CDR3 coding sequence is TGTGCCAGCAGGATCCGGGACAGGGGCTCCTACGAGCAGTACTTC. The encoded protein is CASRIRDRGSYEQYF.

The chain carries TRBV10-2 and TRBJ2-3; 8 nucleotides align to TRBD1. Germline values: CDR1 WSHSY, CDR2 SAAADI. This CDR3 contains 14 residues. V shed 4 bases and J 4 bases; nucleotides not matched to a gene: 4. CDR3 loop: CASSGIQGADTQYF. The CDR3 bases are TGCGCCAGCAGTGGGATACAGGGGGCAGATACGCAGTATTTT.

This chain links TRBV19 with TRBJ1-3; D is possibly TRBD1 (5 bases). This CDR3 spans 13 amino acids. Germline CDR1 is LNHDA and CDR2 is SQIVND (reference sequence). V was clipped by 5 bases and J by 4 bases, with 9 bases between them. This CDR3 reads CASSPWTGNTIYF. CDR3 nucleotide sequence: TGTGCCAGTAGTCCCTGGACAGGAAACACCATATATTTT.

The gene calls are TRBV30 and TRBJ1-1; 10 positions agree with TRBD1. This CDR3 has 19 residues. The trim removed 4 bases at V and 1 base at J, leaving 18 bases unmatched. CDR1 and CDR2 (germline): GTSNPN, SVGIG (reference sequence). DNA of the CDR3: TGTGCCTGGAATAAAAGGGGACAGGGGACCGAAAGACGGAACACTGAAGCTTTCTTT. As protein: CAWNKRGQGTERRNTEAFF.

This chain connects TRBV5-1 to TRBJ1-1; perhaps TRBD1 as D (5 bases). This CDR3 spans 14 amino acids. V shed 2 bases and J shed 1 base, with 9 bases lying between them. Germline CDR1 is SGHRS and CDR2 is YFSETQ. CDR3 DNA: TGCGCCAGCAGCTTCCAAGACAGGAACACTGAAGCTTTCTTT. This translates into CASSFQDRNTEAFF.

The rearrangement uses TRBV6-5 and TRBJ2-1, with 7 bases that match TRBD2. There are 13 residues in the CDR3. J gave up 9 bases and V 2 bases, and 4 bases lay outside the gene matches. CDR1 is MNHEY, CDR2 SVGAGI, per germline. CDR3 DNA: TGTGCCAGCAGTTACACCCGACTAGCTGAGCAGTTCTTC. Amino acid sequence: CASSYTRLAEQFF.

V is TRBV28 and J is TRBJ1-5; 11 nucleotides align to TRBD1. Unmatched junction bases numbered 3, after V lost 4 bases and J lost 7 bases. The CDR3 sequence is 14 residues long. CDR1 and CDR2 from the germline V gene are MDHEN and SYDVKM. The CDR3 protein is CASSSGTGGQPQHF. CDR3 bases: TGTGCCAGCAGTTCGGGGACAGGGGGACAGCCCCAGCATTTT.

The gene calls are TRBV28 and TRBJ1-3; a weak D match, TRBD1 (5 bases). The germline V gene has CDR1 MDHEN and CDR2 SYDVKM. V lost 9 bases and J 1 base, leaving 19 bases between the germline ends. The CDR3 runs 16 residues. The CDR3 here is CASLPRGSRSGNTIYF. In nucleotides, the CDR3 is TGTGCCAGTCTCCCGCGGGGGAGCCGATCTGGAAACACCATATATTTT. Full variable domain (outside the CDR3, taken from reference TRBV28 and TRBJ1-3): DVKVTQSSRYLVKRTGEKVFLECVQDMDHENMFWYRQDPGLGLRLIYFSYDVKMKEKGDIPEGYSVSREKKERFSLILESASTNQTSMYLCASLPRGSRSGNTIYFGEGSWLTVV.

The chain carries TRBV6-1 and TRBJ1-1, with D maybe TRBD1 (6 bases). Germline V gene data show CDR1 as MNHNS and CDR2 as SASEGT. V lost 4 bases and J lost 3, with 18 bases in between. The CDR3 contains 16 residues. The CDR3, as DNA: TGTGCCAGCAGTGGGAAAACAGGGCCTCTGGACACTGAAGCTTTCTTT. It is translated as CASSGKTGPLDTEAFF.

The gene calls are TRBV27 and TRBJ2-2; 12 bases align to TRBD2. The CDR3 is 18 residues long. Losses at the gene ends were 6 bases for V and 2 bases for J; bases not matched to a gene: 10. The germline V gene encodes CDR1 MNHEY and CDR2 SMNVEV (reference sequence). Here the CDR3 reads CASRRRLAGAFNTGELFF. CDR3 sequence (DNA): TGTGCCAGCAGGAGACGACTAGCGGGAGCCTTTAACACCGGGGAGCTGTTTTTT.

The chain is built from TRBV5-8 and TRBJ1-6, with D unclear. Germline V CDR1 and CDR2: SGHTS, YDEGEE. The CDR3 has 13 residues. Trimming cost V 5 bases and J 7 bases, with 10 bases left between them. The CDR3 DNA sequence: TGTGCCAGCAGGGGCTCAACGAATTCACCCCTCCACTTT. It yields the protein CASRGSTNSPLHF.

The rearrangement links TRBV7-8 to TRBJ1-2; TRBD1 aligns across 8 bases. This CDR3 is built from 17 residues. Trimming at V came to 5 bases and at J to 5 bases, leaving 16 bases not matched to a gene. Germline lookup yields CDR1 SGHVS and CDR2 FQNEAQ. The CDR3 here is CASSRDRGGPLLYGYTF. The CDR3 nucleotides read TGTGCCAGCAGCCGCGACAGGGGCGGCCCTCTTTTGTATGGCTACACCTTC.

V usage is TRBV27 and J usage is TRBJ1-1, with 7 bases matching TRBD1. The CDR3 runs to 14 residues. The V and J ends lost 5 bases and 1 base, in that order; junction bases with no gene match: 4. Germline V gene lookup returns CDR1 MNHEY and CDR2 SMNVEV (reference sequence). CDR3 region: CASSPRQGNTEAFF. As DNA, the CDR3 is TGTGCCAGCAGTCCACGACAGGGGAACACTGAAGCTTTCTTT.